The 2 T cell receptor beta chains in this list originate from one sample, sequenced in a study of regulatory T cells in long-lasting Graves disease. Described time point: newly diagnosed GD, antithyroid drugs for less than 3 months. Scientists built the TCR library using RNA that was extracted from PBMCs. Building the TCR beta libraries relied on iRepertoire HTBI primers, and CDR3 regions underwent Arm-PCR. In TCRdb, the multiplex PCR reads were re-called with MiXCR into one record per CDR3 protein. The repertoire includes about 350,000 distinct CDR3 sequences, approximately 16% of them detected once, and 25% to 30% sits in the top ten. This sample also belongs to another study, concerning T cells in Graves' hyperthyroidism and ophthalmopathy.

The sequencing here drew on peripheral blood mononuclear cells (PBMCs), taken at new diagnosis, from a patient treated with antithyroid drugs. These receptors originate from a man in his forties or fifties with Graves disease.

V is TRBV4-1 and J is TRBJ1-2; no firm D call. Germline loops: CDR1 MGHRA, CDR2 YSYEKL. The V end lost 1 base, the J end lost 6 bases, and 9 bases lay between the germline ends. The CDR3 covers 13 residues. The CDR3 nucleotides are TGCGCCAGCAGCCAAGTTGTGAGAAATGGCTACACCTTC. As protein: CASSQVVRNGYTF.

This clonotype was seen ten or more times. This sequence joins TRBV11-1 and TRBJ2-7; tentatively, D is TRBD2 (6 bases). The germline CDR1 and CDR2 sequences are SGHAT and FQDESV (reference sequence). The V and J ends lost 5 bases and 3 bases respectively, with 14 bases between them. The CDR3 totals 14 residues. The CDR3 sequence: CASSQSLGGYEQYF. The CDR3 nucleotides are TGTGCCAGCAGCCAATCCCTGGGGGGCTACGAGCAGTACTTC.